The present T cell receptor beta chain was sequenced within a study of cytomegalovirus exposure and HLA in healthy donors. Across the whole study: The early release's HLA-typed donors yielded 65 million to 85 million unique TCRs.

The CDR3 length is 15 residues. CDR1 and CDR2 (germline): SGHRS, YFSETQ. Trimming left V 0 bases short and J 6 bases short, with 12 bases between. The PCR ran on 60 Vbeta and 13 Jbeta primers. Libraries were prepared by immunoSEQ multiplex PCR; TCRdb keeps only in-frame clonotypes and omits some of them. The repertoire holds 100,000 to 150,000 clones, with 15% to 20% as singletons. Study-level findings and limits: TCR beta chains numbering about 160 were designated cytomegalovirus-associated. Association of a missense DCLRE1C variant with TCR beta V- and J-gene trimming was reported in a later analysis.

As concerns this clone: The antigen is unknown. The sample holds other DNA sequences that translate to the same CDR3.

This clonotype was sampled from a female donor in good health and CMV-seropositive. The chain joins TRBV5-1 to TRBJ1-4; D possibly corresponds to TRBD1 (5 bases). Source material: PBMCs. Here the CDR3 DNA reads TGCGCCAGCAGCTTGGGGGGCCTACGGGATGAAAAACTGTTTTTT. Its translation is CASSLGGLRDEKLFF.